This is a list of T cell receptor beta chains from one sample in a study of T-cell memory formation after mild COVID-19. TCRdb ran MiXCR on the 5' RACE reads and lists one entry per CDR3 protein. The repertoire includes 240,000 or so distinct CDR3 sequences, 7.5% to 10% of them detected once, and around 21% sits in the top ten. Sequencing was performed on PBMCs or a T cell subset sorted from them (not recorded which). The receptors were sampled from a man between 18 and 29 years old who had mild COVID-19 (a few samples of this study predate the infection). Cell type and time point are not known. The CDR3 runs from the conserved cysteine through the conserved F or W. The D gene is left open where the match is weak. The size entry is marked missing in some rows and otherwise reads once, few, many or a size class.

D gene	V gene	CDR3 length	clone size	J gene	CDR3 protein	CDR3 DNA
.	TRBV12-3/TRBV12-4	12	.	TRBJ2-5	CASSFRKETQYF	TGTGCCAGCAGTTTTAGGAAGGAGACCCAGTACTTC
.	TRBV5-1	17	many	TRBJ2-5	CASSSRGWDLVTETQYF	TGCGCCAGCAGCTCTCGGGGGTGGGACTTGGTTACGGAGACCCAGTACTTC
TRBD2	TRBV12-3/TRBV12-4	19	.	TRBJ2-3	CASSRLGLAGGTSTDTQYF	TGTGCCAGCAGTCGACTGGGACTAGCGGGGGGTACGAGCACAGATACGCAGTATTTT
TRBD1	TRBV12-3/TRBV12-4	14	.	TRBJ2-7	CASRDRANLYEQYF	TGTGCCAGCAGGGACAGGGCCAATCTCTACGAGCAGTACTTC
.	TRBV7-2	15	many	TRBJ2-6	CASSLAGAGANVLTF	TGTGCCAGCAGCTTAGCAGGGGCCGGGGCCAACGTCCTGACTTTC
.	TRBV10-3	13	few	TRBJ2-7	CAIGRDTPYEQYF	TGTGCCATCGGCCGGGACACACCCTACGAGCAGTACTTC
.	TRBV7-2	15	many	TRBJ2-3	CASSLGKRATDTQYF	TGTGCCAGCAGCTTAGGAAAGCGGGCCACAGATACGCAGTATTTT
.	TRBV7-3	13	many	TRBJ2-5	CASSPGPQETQYF	TGCGCCAGCAGCCCGGGTCCACAAGAGACCCAGTACTTC
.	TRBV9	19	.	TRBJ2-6	CASSVPTGTALSGANVLTF	TGTGCCAGCAGCGTACCAACCGGGACGGCGTTGTCTGGGGCCAACGTCCTGACTTTC
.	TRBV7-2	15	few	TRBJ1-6	CASSSGRWGNSPLHF	TGTGCCAGCAGCTCCGGACGGTGGGGGAATTCACCCCTCCACTTT
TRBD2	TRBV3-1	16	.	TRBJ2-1	CASSQHSGGAYNEQFF	TGTGCCAGCAGCCAGCATAGCGGGGGGGCTTACAATGAGCAGTTCTTC
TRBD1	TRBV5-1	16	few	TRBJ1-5	CASSLGTGPLNQPQHF	TGCGCCAGCAGCTTGGGGACAGGGCCCCTCAATCAGCCCCAGCATTTT
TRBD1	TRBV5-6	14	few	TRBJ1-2	CASSLAGQAYGYTF	TGTGCCAGCAGCTTGGCGGGACAGGCCTATGGCTACACCTTC
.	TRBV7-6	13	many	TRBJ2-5	CASSPGSGETQYF	TGTGCCAGCAGCCCGGGGTCTGGGGAGACCCAGTACTTC
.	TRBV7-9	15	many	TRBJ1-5	CASSPGETMLQPQHF	TGTGCCAGCAGCCCCGGGGAGACCATGTTGCAGCCCCAGCATTTT
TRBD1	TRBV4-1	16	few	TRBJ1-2	CASSQVWGTENYGYTF	TGCGCCAGCAGCCAAGTTTGGGGGACAGAAAACTATGGCTACACCTTC
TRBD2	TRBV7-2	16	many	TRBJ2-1	CASSSWRLAGGNEQFF	TGTGCCAGCAGCTCATGGCGACTAGCGGGGGGCAATGAGCAGTTCTTC
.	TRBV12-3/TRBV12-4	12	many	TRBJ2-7	CASSLYREEQYF	TGTGCCAGCAGTTTATACCGGGAAGAGCAGTACTTC
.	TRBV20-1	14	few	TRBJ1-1	CSARDRRTNTEAFF	TGCAGTGCTAGAGATCGACGGACGAACACTGAAGCTTTCTTT
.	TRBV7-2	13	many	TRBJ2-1	CASSPDSYNEQFF	TGTGCCAGCAGCCCCGACTCCTACAATGAGCAGTTCTTC
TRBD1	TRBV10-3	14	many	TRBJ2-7	CAIRTRTGSDEQYF	TGTGCCATCAGGACCCGGACAGGGAGCGACGAGCAGTACTTC
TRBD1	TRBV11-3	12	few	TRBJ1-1	CASSDRGSEAFF	TGTGCCAGCAGTGACAGGGGTAGCGAAGCTTTCTTT
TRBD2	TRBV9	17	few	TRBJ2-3	CASSVAGGGGASDTQYF	TGTGCCAGCAGCGTAGCTGGAGGCGGGGGGGCATCAGATACGCAGTATTTT
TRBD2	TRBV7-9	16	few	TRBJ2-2	CASSPPGGRDTGELFF	TGTGCCAGCAGCCCACCGGGGGGGCGAGACACCGGGGAGCTGTTTTTT
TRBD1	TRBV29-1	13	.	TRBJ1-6	CSVGWDRASPLHF	TGCAGCGTTGGATGGGACAGGGCCTCACCCCTCCACTTT
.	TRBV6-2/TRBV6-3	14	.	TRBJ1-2	CASSYGGTGYGYTF	TGTGCCAGCAGTTACGGCGGAACTGGCTATGGCTACACCTTC
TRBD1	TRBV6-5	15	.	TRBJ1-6	CASSPGQGYNSPLHF	TGTGCCAGCAGCCCGGGACAGGGTTACAATTCACCCCTCCACTTT
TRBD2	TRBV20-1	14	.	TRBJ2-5	CSASLAGRQETQYF	TGCAGTGCTAGCCTAGCGGGGCGGCAAGAGACCCAGTACTTC
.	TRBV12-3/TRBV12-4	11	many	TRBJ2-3	CASTQGDTQYF	TGTGCCAGCACCCAGGGCGATACGCAGTATTTT
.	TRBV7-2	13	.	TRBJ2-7	CASSLSASYEQYF	TGTGCCAGCAGCCTTAGTGCCTCGTACGAGCAGTACTTC
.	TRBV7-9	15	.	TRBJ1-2	CASSLPGGKGYGYTF	TGTGCCAGCAGCTTGCCGGGGGGCAAAGGCTATGGCTACACCTTC
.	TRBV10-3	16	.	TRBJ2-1	CAILLEGGKTYNEQFF	TGTGCCATCCTCTTGGAGGGGGGGAAGACGTACAATGAGCAGTTCTTC
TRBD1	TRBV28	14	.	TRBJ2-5	CASSLQGASETQYF	TGTGCCAGCAGTTTACAGGGGGCATCGGAGACCCAGTACTTC
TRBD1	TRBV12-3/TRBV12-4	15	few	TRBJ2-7	CASSTRSGGAYEQYF	TGTGCCAGCAGTACTCGGTCAGGGGGAGCCTACGAGCAGTACTTC
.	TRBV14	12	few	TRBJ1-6	CASSLGPGAFHF	TGTGCCAGCAGCCTTGGTCCGGGAGCCTTCCACTTT
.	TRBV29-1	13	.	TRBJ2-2	CSVSSLHTGELFF	TGCAGCGTTTCTAGCTTACACACCGGGGAGCTGTTTTTT
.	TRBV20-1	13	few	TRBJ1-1	CSARRDKITEAFF	TGCAGTGCTAGAAGGGACAAAATCACTGAAGCTTTCTTT
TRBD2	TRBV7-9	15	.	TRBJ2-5	CASSLASSGEETQYF	TGTGCCAGCAGCTTAGCGTCTAGCGGGGAAGAGACCCAGTACTTC
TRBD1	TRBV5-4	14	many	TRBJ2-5	CASTKQGAGETQYF	TGTGCCAGCACCAAACAGGGGGCGGGAGAGACCCAGTACTTC
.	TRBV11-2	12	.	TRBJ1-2	CASSERLPGYTF	TGTGCCAGCAGCGAACGATTGCCTGGCTACACCTTC
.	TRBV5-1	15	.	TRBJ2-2	CASSLVGGHTGELFF	TGCGCCAGCAGCTTGGTCGGGGGACACACTGGGGAGCTGTTTTTT
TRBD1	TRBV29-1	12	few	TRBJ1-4	CSVGQGNEKLFF	TGCAGCGTTGGACAGGGAAATGAAAAACTGTTTTTT
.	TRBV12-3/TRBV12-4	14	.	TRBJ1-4	CASRRGRTGEKLFF	TGTGCCAGCAGGAGGGGACGGACGGGAGAAAAACTGTTTTTT
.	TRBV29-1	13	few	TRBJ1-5	CSVMTGGNQPQHF	TGCAGCGTCATGACAGGAGGCAATCAGCCCCAGCATTTT
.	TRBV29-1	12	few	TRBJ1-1	CSVGQLLGTAFF	TGCAGCGTTGGGCAGCTCCTAGGTACCGCTTTCTTT
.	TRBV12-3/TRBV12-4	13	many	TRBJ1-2	CASSPQEFRGYTF	TGTGCCAGCAGTCCACAGGAGTTCCGTGGCTACACCTTC
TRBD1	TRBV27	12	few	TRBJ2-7	CASSRTGLEQYF	TGTGCCAGCAGTAGGACAGGGCTCGAGCAGTACTTC
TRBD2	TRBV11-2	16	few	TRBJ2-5	CASSSRLAGRGKTQYF	TGTGCCAGCAGCTCCAGACTAGCGGGGAGGGGGAAGACCCAGTACTTC
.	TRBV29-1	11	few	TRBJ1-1	CSVGEDRRAFF	TGCAGCGTTGGGGAGGACAGAAGAGCTTTCTTT
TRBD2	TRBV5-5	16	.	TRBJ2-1	CASSLLQRGSYNEQFF	TGTGCCAGCAGCTTGTTACAGCGGGGCTCCTACAATGAGCAGTTCTTC
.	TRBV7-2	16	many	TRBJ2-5	CASSRGPRSRGETQYF	TGTGCCAGCAGCCGAGGACCCCGATCCAGAGGAGAGACCCAGTACTTC
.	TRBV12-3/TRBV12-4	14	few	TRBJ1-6	CASTPTAHNSPLHF	TGTGCCAGCACTCCGACCGCACATAATTCACCCCTCCACTTT
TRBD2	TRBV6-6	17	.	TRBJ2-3	CASSYIAGTSGTDTQYF	TGTGCCAGCAGTTATATTGCCGGGACTAGCGGTACAGATACGCAGTATTTT
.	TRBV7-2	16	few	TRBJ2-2	CASSLRYLQNTGELFF	TGTGCCAGCAGCTTACGATACCTCCAAAACACCGGGGAGCTGTTTTTT
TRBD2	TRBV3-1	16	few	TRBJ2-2	CASSPPTSANTGELFF	TGTGCCAGCAGCCCTCCGACTAGCGCGAACACCGGGGAGCTGTTTTTT
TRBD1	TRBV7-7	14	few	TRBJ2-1	CASSLGTGDNEQFF	TGTGCTAGCAGCTTAGGGACAGGAGACAATGAGCAGTTCTTC
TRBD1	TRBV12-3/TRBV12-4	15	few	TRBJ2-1	CASSLSAQGNNEQFF	TGTGCCAGCAGTTTAAGCGCACAGGGGAACAATGAGCAGTTCTTC
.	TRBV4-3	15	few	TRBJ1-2	CASSQDTGLGYGYTF	TGCGCCAGCAGCCAAGATACAGGGCTTGGCTATGGCTACACCTTC
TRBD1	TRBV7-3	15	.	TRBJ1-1	CASSPGPGQGTEAFF	TGTGCCAGCAGCCCAGGGCCGGGACAGGGAACTGAAGCTTTCTTT